The 26 T cell receptor beta chains reported below all come from one sample, sequenced in a study of T cells in Graves' hyperthyroidism and ophthalmopathy. Researchers took RNA transcripts and amplified the TCR beta CDR3 regions from them. TCR CDR3 underwent first-round RT-PCR with the HTBI primer set. One entry per CDR3 protein results from TCRdb running MiXCR on the multiplex PCR reads. Of approximately 640,000 distinct CDR3 sequences listed, 17% are singletons. The source material was blood. The origin of the receptors is a man aged 45-65 years with Graves' hyperthyroidism.

This clonotype has ten or more counts. This chain connects TRBV12-3 or TRBV12-4 to TRBJ2-5, with 8 bases fitting TRBD2. The junction had 5 bases not matched to a gene; V was cut back by 6 bases and J by 5 bases. This CDR3 region has 13 residues. The CDR3 DNA sequence: TGTGCCAGCAGACTAGCGGCCCGGGAGACCCAGTACTTC. This encodes CASRLAARETQYF.

This clonotype was seen many times. The CDR3 is CASKERVEEKLFF. The DNA for the CDR3 is TGTGCCAGCAAGGAGAGGGTAGAGGAAAAACTGTTTTTT. The chain has TRBV2 and TRBJ1-4; D is unresolved. CDR3 length: 13 residues. Per germline, CDR1 SNHLY and CDR2 FYNNEI. V shed 7 bases and J shed 8 bases, with 14 bases lying between them.

This clonotype came up many times. This rearrangement joins TRBV7-9 to TRBJ2-3, with D tentatively TRBD1 (5 bases). This CDR3 is built from 14 residues. V shed 1 base and J shed 1 base, with 6 bases lying between them. Germline V gives CDR1 SEHNR, CDR2 FQNEAQ (reference sequence). CDR3 nucleotides: TGTGCCAGCAGCTTAGAAGGGGGCACAGATACGCAGTATTTT. This sequence encodes CASSLEGGTDTQYF.

The chain recombines TRBV5-1 with TRBJ1-5; D not certain. The length of the CDR3 is 15 residues. Germline assignment: CDR1 SGHRS and CDR2 YFSETQ. The V and J ends lost 1 base and 0 bases respectively, with 8 bases between them. DNA for the CDR3: TGCGCCAGCAGCTTGATGAGTTATAGCAATCAGCCCCAGCATTTT. Encoded protein: CASSLMSYSNQPQHF.

This clonotype was counted at least ten times. V is TRBV28 and J is TRBJ2-3; the match to TRBD1 covers 8 bases. Germline CDR1 and CDR2: MDHEN and SYDVKM. J was trimmed by 3 bases and V by 5 bases; bases with no gene match: 7. The CDR3 loop spans 15 amino acids. CDR3 residues: CASSMDRVGTDTQYF. CDR3 nucleotides: TGTGCCAGCAGTATGGACAGGGTTGGGACAGATACGCAGTATTTT.

With respect to this clonotype: A clone one base away is much larger, so this may be a read error. The chain links TRBV2 to TRBJ1-5; possible D gene TRBD1, 5 bases. Germline assignment: CDR1 SNHLY and CDR2 FYNNEI. V gave up 3 bases and J gave up 5 bases, with 11 bases separating them. The CDR3 is 14 amino acids. CDR3 sequence reads: CASSEEGDYQPQHF. CDR3 in DNA: TGTGCCAGCAGTGAGGAAGGGGACTATCAGCCCCAGCATTTT.

This clonotype was counted ten times or more. V and J are TRBV24-1 and TRBJ1-1; D is uncertain. The CDR3 is made up of 13 amino acids. In germline, CDR1 is KGHDR, CDR2 SFDVKD. V lost 4 bases, J lost 10 bases, and 15 bases lay in between. CDR3 sequence reads: CATSDPAGMRAFF. The CDR3 nucleotides read TGTGCCACCAGTGACCCAGCGGGGATGCGAGCTTTCTTT.

Many counts were recorded for this clonotype. The chain has TRBV9 and TRBJ2-6; D is ambiguous. Germline lookup yields CDR1 SGDLS and CDR2 YYNGEE. The V end was cut by 3 bases, the J end by 0 bases, with 7 bases between. The CDR3 has 15 amino acids. The CDR3, as DNA: TGTGCCAGCAGCGGACGGATCTCTGGGGCCAACGTCCTGACTTTC. Its protein is CASSGRISGANVLTF.

The chain has TRBV2 and TRBJ1-5; tentatively, D is TRBD1 (6 bases). Germline loops: CDR1 SNHLY, CDR2 FYNNEI. The V and J ends lost 3 bases and 8 bases respectively, with 11 bases between them. The CDR3 is 13 amino acids. The CDR3: CASSEARGEPQHF. The CDR3 coding sequence is TGTGCCAGCAGTGAGGCCAGGGGAGAGCCCCAGCATTTT.

This clonotype was observed a few times. This sequence joins TRBV5-6 and TRBJ1-3; 8 bases line up with TRBD1. The germline V gene has CDR1 SGHDT and CDR2 YYEEEE. There are 14 residues in the CDR3. The V and J ends lost 4 bases and 4 bases, in that order; junction bases with no gene match: 4. The DNA of the CDR3 is TGTGCCAGCAGCCGGACAGGGTTAGGAAACACCATATATTTT. Protein sequence: CASSRTGLGNTIYF.

The chain recombines TRBV27 with TRBJ1-4; D remains unclear. Trimming stripped 5 bases from V and 8 bases from J, with 12 bases between. The CDR3 runs 13 residues. CDR1 is MNHEY and CDR2 is SMNVEV in the germline V gene (reference sequence). The chain's CDR3 is CASSPREGEKLFF. DNA of the CDR3: TGTGCCAGCAGTCCGCGGGAAGGGGAAAAACTGTTTTTT.

The chain has TRBV20-1 and TRBJ2-1; D might be TRBD1 or TRBD2, each matching 5 bases. V lost 6 bases, J lost 7 bases, and 19 bases lay in between. Germline V gene sequence: CDR1 DFQATT, CDR2 SNEGSKA (reference sequence). The CDR3 has 14 residues. This CDR3 reads CSAAGTDLGNEQFF. The CDR3 region has the DNA TGCAGTGCCGCCGGGACGGATCTGGGGAATGAGCAGTTCTTC.

A note on this clonotype: A much larger clone lies a single base off, so this may be a read error. V usage is TRBV18 and J usage is TRBJ2-5; D is unresolved. V was trimmed by 6 bases and J by 4 bases, leaving 15 bases between them. The CDR3 is 14 amino acids. Germline assignment: CDR1 KGHSH and CDR2 LQKENI. CDR3 nucleotides: TGTGCCAGCTCTTTTGTGGCCAAGATAGAGACCCAGTACTTC. It is translated as CASSFVAKIETQYF.

This clonotype was counted a few times. CDR3 region: CAAAGYTQYF. The CDR3 nucleotides read TGTGCCGCAGCAGGGTATACGCAGTATTTT. V is TRBV28 and J is TRBJ2-3; D possibly corresponds to TRBD1 (5 bases). The CDR3 sequence is 10 residues long. V was clipped by 11 bases and J by 7 bases, with 10 bases between them. Germline V gene sequence: CDR1 MDHEN, CDR2 SYDVKM.

This clonotype was detected once. A much larger clone lies one base from this, so it may be a read error. The chain joins TRBV20-1 to TRBJ2-7; D remains ambiguous. This CDR3 comprises 14 residues. The germline V gene encodes CDR1 DFQATT and CDR2 SNEGSKA (reference sequence). The CDR3 spells CSALGEISINELYF. In DNA form, the CDR3 reads TGCAGTGCTCTCGGTGAGATTAGCATCAACGAGCTGTACTTC.

Many counts were recorded for this clonotype. The CDR3 coding sequence is TGTGCCAGCAGCTACGGCGGGAGCACAGATACGCAGTATTTT. Its translation: CASSYGGSTDTQYF. J is TRBJ2-3 and V is TRBV2; TRBD2 is a possible D gene (5 bases). With 6 bases removed from V and 0 bases from J, the gap between germline ends came to 10 bases. The CDR3 totals 14 residues. From germline, CDR1 is SNHLY and CDR2 FYNNEI.

The V gene is TRBV4-1, the J gene TRBJ1-5, with D tentatively TRBD1 (5 bases). V was pared by 4 bases and J by 4 bases, with 17 bases between. CDR3 length equals 16 residues. Germline values: CDR1 MGHRA, CDR2 YSYEKL. The chain's CDR3 is CASSPNILGENQPQHF. CDR3 nucleotide sequence: TGCGCCAGCAGCCCAAACATTCTAGGGGAGAATCAGCCCCAGCATTTT.

This clonotype was recorded a few times. The chain joins TRBV6-5 to TRBJ2-7; D may be TRBD2 (5 bases). The germline V gene encodes CDR1 MNHEY and CDR2 SVGAGI. The CDR3 is 15 residues long. Deletions cut 1 base from V and 0 bases from J, with 10 bases between. DNA of the CDR3: TGTGCCAGCAGTTACTGGCCCGGGGACTCCTACGAGCAGTACTTC. Protein sequence: CASSYWPGDSYEQYF.

This clonotype was counted many times. J is TRBJ1-5 and V is TRBV2; D is uncertain. The CDR3 is 14 residues long. The ends were cut back, 6 bases at V and 3 bases at J, with 12 bases in the middle. CDR1 is SNHLY, CDR2 FYNNEI, per germline. The CDR3 sequence: CASSSTGANQPQHF. The CDR3 DNA follows: TGTGCCAGCAGCTCAACGGGTGCCAATCAGCCCCAGCATTTT.

This clonotype was seen a few times. The chain carries TRBV19 and TRBJ2-1; D tentatively reads TRBD1 or TRBD2 (7 bases each). The CDR3 runs 15 residues. CDR1 LNHDA and CDR2 SQIVND come from the germline V gene (reference sequence). Trimming left V 5 bases short and J 7 bases short, with 18 bases between. As DNA, the CDR3 is TGTGCCAGTAGTCCGCAGGGGGGGCTTCGAAATGAGCAGTTCTTC. Protein sequence: CASSPQGGLRNEQFF.

In regard to this clonotype: A much larger clone lies one base from this, so it may be a read error. The chain has TRBV7-2 and TRBJ2-1; maybe TRBD2 (5 bases). Trimming shortened V by 8 bases and J by 2 bases, and 16 bases separated the two germline ends. The CDR3 totals 15 residues. Germline assignment: CDR1 SGHTA and CDR2 FQGNSA. The CDR3 spells CASGPPGSPYNEQFF. The DNA for the CDR3 is TGTGCCAGCGGCCCCCCGGGGAGTCCCTACAATGAGCAGTTCTTC.

The sample holds a few counts of this clonotype. The chain links TRBV4-1 to TRBJ1-2, with no clear D. This CDR3 is built from 18 residues. V gave up 0 bases and J gave up 0 bases, with 17 bases separating them. Germline V gene lookup returns CDR1 MGHRA and CDR2 YSYEKL. The CDR3 nucleotides read TGCGCCAGCAGCCAAGAGATTGAAGACGGAGAGCCTAACTATGGCTACACCTTC. Protein product: CASSQEIEDGEPNYGYTF.

The J gene is TRBJ1-2, the V gene TRBV5-1; no clear D. This CDR3 has 14 residues. The V gene's germline CDR1 is SGHRS and CDR2 YFSETQ. V was pared by 0 bases and J by 0 bases, with 6 bases between. The CDR3 DNA reads TGCGCCAGCAGCTTGGGCAGTACTAACTATGGCTACACCTTC. The encoded protein is CASSLGSTNYGYTF. The entire variable domain, with the rest obtained from reference TRBV5-1 and TRBJ1-2, is as follows: KAGVTQTPRYLIKTRGQQVTLSCSPISGHRSVSWYQQTPGQGLQFLFEYFSETQRNKGNFPGRFSGRQFSNSRSEMNVSTLELGDSALYLCASSLGSTNYGYTFGSGTRLTVV.

The chain combines TRBV5-1 with TRBJ1-3, with unresolved D. The CDR3 sequence is 15 residues long. V shed 3 bases and J shed 0 bases, with 10 bases lying between them. Germline CDR1 reads SGHRS; CDR2 reads YFSETQ. The DNA for the CDR3 is TGCGCCAGCAGCTCCGGGTCATACTCTGGAAACACCATATATTTT. This sequence encodes CASSSGSYSGNTIYF. Variable domain in full (rest from reference TRBV5-1 and TRBJ1-3): KAGVTQTPRYLIKTRGQQVTLSCSPISGHRSVSWYQQTPGQGLQFLFEYFSETQRNKGNFPGRFSGRQFSNSRSEMNVSTLELGDSALYLCASSSGSYSGNTIYFGEGSWLTVV.

This clonotype was recorded at least ten times. The chain carries TRBV11-2 and TRBJ2-5; a possible D gene is TRBD2 (6 bases). Germline CDR1 is SGHAT and CDR2 is FQNNGV. The CDR3 is made up of 14 amino acids. The V gene lost 5 bases and the J gene lost 0 bases, with 10 bases spanning the gap. This chain's CDR3 is CASSRRTNQETQYF. As DNA, the CDR3 is TGTGCCAGCAGCCGACGGACTAACCAAGAGACCCAGTACTTC.

The chain is built from TRBV3-1 and TRBJ1-1; TRBD1 might be the D (5 bases). Germline assignment: CDR1 LGHDT and CDR2 YNNKEL (reference sequence). Trimming took off 0 bases at V and 7 bases at J, with 15 bases between the two ends. The CDR3 sequence is 15 residues long. The chain's CDR3 is CASSQDWASGIEAFF. In DNA form, the CDR3 reads TGTGCCAGCAGCCAAGATTGGGCGTCAGGGATTGAAGCTTTCTTT.